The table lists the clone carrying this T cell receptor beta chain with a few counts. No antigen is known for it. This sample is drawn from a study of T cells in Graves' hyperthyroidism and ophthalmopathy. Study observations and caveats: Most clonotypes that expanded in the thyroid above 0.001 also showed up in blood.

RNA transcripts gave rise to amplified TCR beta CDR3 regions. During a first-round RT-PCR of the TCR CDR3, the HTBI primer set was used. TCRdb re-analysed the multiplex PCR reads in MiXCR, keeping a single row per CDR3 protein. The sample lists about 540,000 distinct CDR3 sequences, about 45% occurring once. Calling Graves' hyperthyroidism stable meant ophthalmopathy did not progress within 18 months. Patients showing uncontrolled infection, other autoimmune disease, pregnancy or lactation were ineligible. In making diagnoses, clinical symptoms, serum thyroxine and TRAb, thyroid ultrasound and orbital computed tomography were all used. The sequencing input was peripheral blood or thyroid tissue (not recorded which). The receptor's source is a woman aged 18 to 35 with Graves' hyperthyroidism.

Here the CDR3 reads CASSSLLATYEQYF. DNA for the CDR3: TGTGCCAGCAGTTCCCTCCTTGCCACCTACGAGCAGTACTTC. J is TRBJ2-7 and V is TRBV2; D not resolved. The CDR3 is made up of 14 amino acids. Germline loops: CDR1 SNHLY, CDR2 FYNNEI. The germline V and J ends were trimmed by 5 bases and 2 bases, with 13 bases remaining between them.